The 20 T cell receptor beta chains below all came from one sample that was sequenced in a study of T cells and Merkel cell carcinoma outcomes. Assay used: immunoSEQ multiplex PCR; TCRdb lists only in-frame clones, some missing. The sample contains roughly 4,200 clones, 85% to 95% of which appear only once. Sequencing input: tumor tissue from Merkel cell carcinoma. These receptors were collected from a human donor with Merkel cell carcinoma.

The genes are TRBV11-3 and TRBJ1-1; D ambiguous. The V and J ends lost 3 bases and 0 bases respectively, with 5 bases between them. CDR3 size: 13 residues. Per the germline V gene, CDR1 is SGHNT and CDR2 is YENEEA. CDR3 amino acids: CASSFEVNTEAFF. In DNA form, the CDR3 reads TGTGCCAGCAGCTTCGAGGTGAACACTGAAGCTTTCTTT.

The chain combines TRBV6-6 with TRBJ2-2; D may be TRBD2 (7 bases). This CDR3 has 15 residues. V was clipped by 4 bases and J by 2 bases, with 11 bases between them. Germline assignment: CDR1 MNHNY and CDR2 SVGAGI (reference sequence). The CDR3 coding sequence is TGTGCCAGCAGTTGGGGGGGGCGAAACACCGGGGAGCTGTTTTTT. It yields the protein CASSWGGRNTGELFF.

The rearrangement joins TRBV5-4 to TRBJ1-1; no definite D call. Trimming cost V 5 bases and J 0 bases, with 11 bases left between them. Germline V CDR1 and CDR2: SGHNT, YYREEE (reference sequence). This CDR3 is 14 amino acids long. Here the CDR3 DNA reads TGTGCCAGCAGTACCCAGGAGGTGAACACTGAAGCTTTCTTT. Protein: CASSTQEVNTEAFF.

The chain employs TRBV9 and TRBJ2-1, with 7 bases that match TRBD2. With V trimmed by 4 bases and J by 5 bases, 15 bases remained unmatched. There are 17 residues in the CDR3. From germline, CDR1 is SGDLS and CDR2 YYNGEE. CDR3 DNA: TGTGCCAGCAGCCCGCGTTTTGGCGGGAGTATGGACAATGAGCAGTTCTTC. Its translation: CASSPRFGGSMDNEQFF.

This clone was counted only a few times. The chain has TRBV12-5 and TRBJ1-5; D gene ambiguous. The germline V gene encodes CDR1 LGHNT and CDR2 FRNRAP. CDR3 size: 15 residues. The V end lost 2 bases, the J end lost 2 bases, and 10 bases lay between the germline ends. The CDR3 DNA reads TGTGCTAGTGGTTTGACCTCCCTCGGCAATCAGCCCCAGCATTTT. Its translation is CASGLTSLGNQPQHF.

The chain combines TRBV6-5 with TRBJ1-1; perhaps TRBD1 as D (6 bases). Germline V gives CDR1 MNHEY, CDR2 SVGAGI. The CDR3 length is 13 residues. V lost 6 bases and J lost 4, with 12 bases in between. For the CDR3, the DNA is TGTGCCAGCAGAGCCAGGGGTGGCACTGAAGCTTTCTTT. Protein: CASRARGGTEAFF.

The V and J genes are TRBV10-2 and TRBJ2-7; 13 nucleotides match TRBD2. CDR1 WSHSY and CDR2 SAAADI come from the germline V gene. The CDR3 runs 14 residues. V shed 7 bases, J shed 5 bases, and the junction held 5 bases outside the gene matches. The CDR3 is CASKGGLAGNEQYF. As DNA, the CDR3 is TGCGCCAGCAAGGGGGGACTAGCGGGGAACGAGCAGTACTTC.

V usage is TRBV5-1 and J usage is TRBJ2-1; perhaps TRBD1 as D (5 bases). Germline assignment: CDR1 SGHRS and CDR2 YFSETQ. The CDR3 extends over 11 amino acids. V dropped 4 bases and J dropped 15 bases, with 14 bases sitting between them. In DNA form, the CDR3 reads TGCGCCAGCAGCGATGACAGATTGCGGTTCTTC. Translating gives CASSDDRLRFF.

The V gene is TRBV5-1, the J gene TRBJ1-2, with a tentative D call TRBD1 (6 bases). The CDR3 sequence is 14 residues long. Trimming pared 4 bases from V and 8 bases from J, leaving 18 bases between. CDR1 is SGHRS, CDR2 YFSETQ, per germline. CDR3 DNA: TGCGCCAGCAGCGGGGGTGGGACACCGGCCGGCTACACCTTC. Translated, it gives CASSGGGTPAGYTF.

The V and J genes are TRBV4-3 and TRBJ2-1, with TRBD2 as a possible D gene (5 bases). Germline V CDR1 and CDR2: LGHNA, YSLEER. Between the trimmed V and J ends, which lost 2 bases and 3 bases, there was a span of 14 bases. The CDR3 runs 16 residues. CDR3 amino acids: CASSQSPPGSYNEQFF. The CDR3 bases are TGCGCCAGCAGCCAATCCCCTCCGGGGAGCTACAATGAGCAGTTCTTC.

The J gene is TRBJ1-1, the V gene TRBV4-2, with TRBD1 matching 8 bases. Trimming removed 4 bases from V and 3 bases from J; junction bases left unmatched: 13. The CDR3 is made up of 17 amino acids. Germline CDR1 and CDR2: LGHNA and YNFKEQ. CDR3 nucleotide sequence: TGTGCCAGCAGCCGTGTTATGGGACAGGCCTTTCACACTGAAGCTTTCTTT. This gives the protein CASSRVMGQAFHTEAFF.

The rearrangement joins TRBV7-6 to TRBJ2-3; TRBD1 agrees at 9 bases. The CDR3 sequence is 12 residues long. V was pared by 10 bases and J by 8 bases, with 7 bases of the junction left unmatched. Germline CDR1 SGHVS, CDR2 FNYEAQ. The chain's CDR3 is CATDRGEGTQYF. CDR3 nucleotide sequence: TGTGCCACGGACAGGGGAGAGGGTACGCAGTATTTT.

This clone was picked up one time. V usage is TRBV27 and J usage is TRBJ2-1; D perhaps matches TRBD2 (5 bases). The ends were cut back, 7 bases at V and 2 bases at J, with 9 bases in the middle. The V gene's germline CDR1 is MNHEY and CDR2 SMNVEV (reference sequence). This CDR3 comprises 13 residues. CDR3 protein: CASTPGTYNEQFF. CDR3 DNA: TGTGCCAGCACGCCCGGGACCTACAATGAGCAGTTCTTC.

This clone was seen a single time. The junction and the germline gene differ at one end; a read error may be behind it. The J gene is TRBJ2-5, the V gene TRBV2; 7 bases align to TRBD1. Germline values: CDR1 SNHLY, CDR2 FYNNEI. CDR3 length equals 12 residues. The CDR3 bases are TGTGTCAGCAAAGGGGGCTGGGAGACCCAGTACTTC. Translating gives CVSKGGWETQYF.

The V and J genes are TRBV5-1 and TRBJ1-6; D not certain. V was trimmed by 0 bases and J by 0 bases, leaving 7 bases between them. This CDR3 region has 16 residues. Germline V lookup: CDR1 SGHRS, CDR2 YFSETQ. This CDR3 is CASSLVTISYNSPLHF. DNA for the CDR3: TGCGCCAGCAGCTTGGTAACGATCTCCTATAATTCACCCCTCCACTTT.

The J gene is TRBJ2-1, the V gene TRBV28, with D perhaps being TRBD1 or TRBD2 (5 bases each). The germline V and J ends were trimmed by 5 bases and 5 bases, with 19 bases remaining between them. The germline CDR1 and CDR2 sequences are MDHEN and SYDVKM. This CDR3 is built from 16 residues. DNA of the CDR3: TGTGCCAGCAGTCCTCACCGGGGCAGAGCCAACAATGAGCAGTTCTTC. Translation gives CASSPHRGRANNEQFF.

The chain employs TRBV4-3 and TRBJ2-1; possible D gene TRBD2, 6 bases. This CDR3 spans 13 amino acids. V lost 3 bases to trimming and J lost 9 bases, with 12 bases between them. Germline lookup yields CDR1 LGHNA and CDR2 YSLEER. The CDR3 nucleotides read TGCGCCAGCAGCCAGGACTATCGGGGTGAGCAGTTCTTC. The encoded protein is CASSQDYRGEQFF.

This clone was seen only a few times. This chain joins TRBV5-6 and TRBJ2-3, with 10 bases matching TRBD2. V trimming: 3 bases; J trimming: 5 bases; junction bases outside the gene matches: 12. Germline values: CDR1 SGHDT, CDR2 YYEEEE. The CDR3 covers 17 residues. Here the CDR3 reads CASSSVASGSLLDTQYF. In nucleotides, the CDR3 is TGTGCCAGCAGCTCCGTGGCTAGCGGGAGCCTTTTAGATACGCAGTATTTT.

The chain links TRBV28 to TRBJ2-7; 12 nucleotides line up with TRBD2. Germline loops: CDR1 MDHEN, CDR2 SYDVKM. The CDR3 has 18 amino acids. Unmatched junction bases numbered 11, after V lost 5 bases and J lost 0 bases. This CDR3 is CASSPPGLAGLSSYEQYF. The CDR3 DNA follows: TGTGCCAGCAGTCCTCCGGGACTAGCGGGCCTGAGCTCCTACGAGCAGTACTTC. Full variable domain (rest looked up from reference TRBV28 and TRBJ2-7): DVKVTQSSRYLVKRTGEKVFLECVQDMDHENMFWYRQDPGLGLRLIYFSYDVKMKEKGDIPEGYSVSREKKERFSLILESASTNQTSMYLCASSPPGLAGLSSYEQYFGPGTRLTVT.

V is TRBV10-3 and J is TRBJ1-2, with 8 bases that match TRBD1. The CDR3 has 15 amino acids. Per germline, CDR1 ENHRY and CDR2 SYGVKD. Unmatched junction bases numbered 4, after V lost 0 bases and J lost 4 bases. The CDR3 sequence is CAISESPDRAYGYTF. In nucleotides, the CDR3 is TGTGCCATCAGTGAGTCACCGGACAGGGCCTATGGCTACACCTTC.